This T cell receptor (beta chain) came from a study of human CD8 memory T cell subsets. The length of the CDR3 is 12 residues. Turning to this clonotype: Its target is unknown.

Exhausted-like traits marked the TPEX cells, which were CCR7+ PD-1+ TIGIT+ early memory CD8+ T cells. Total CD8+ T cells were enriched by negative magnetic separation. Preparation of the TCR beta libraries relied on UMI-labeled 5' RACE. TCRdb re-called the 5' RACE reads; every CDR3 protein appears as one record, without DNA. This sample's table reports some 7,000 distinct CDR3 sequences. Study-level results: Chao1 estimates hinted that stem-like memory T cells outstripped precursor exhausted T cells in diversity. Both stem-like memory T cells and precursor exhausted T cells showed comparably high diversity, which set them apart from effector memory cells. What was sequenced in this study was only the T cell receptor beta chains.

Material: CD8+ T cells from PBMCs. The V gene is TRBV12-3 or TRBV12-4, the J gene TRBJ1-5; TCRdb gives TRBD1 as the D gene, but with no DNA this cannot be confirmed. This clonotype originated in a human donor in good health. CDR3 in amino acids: CASSGSPGTGHF.